These T cell receptor beta chains were read from a single sample in a study of T cell responses to AZD1222 COVID-19 vaccine. Sequencing used immunoSEQ multiplex PCR; TCRdb keeps in-frame clones, though not all of them. This sample yields about 86,000 clones, of which approximately 78% are seen a single time; 20% to 25% belongs to the top ten. Here the sequenced sample was peripheral blood, taken on day 0 of AZD1222 vaccination. Every receptor here comes from an adult in good health. CDR3s leave out the opening cysteine and the closing phenylalanine or tryptophan.

j_gene | v_gene | CDR3aa
TRBJ1-2 | TRBV28 | ASKAGLLYGYT
TRBJ2-7 | TRBV28 | ASSLGRVAY
TRBJ1-2 | TRBV15 | ATSRDMGYGYT
TRBJ2-3 | TRBV2 | ASSEAWGGTDTQY
TRBJ2-3 | TRBV18 | ASSPRTGNTDTQY
TRBJ2-5 | TRBV7-2 | ASSRDLNQETQY
TRBJ2-1 | TRBV6-4 | ASSAGLYNEQF
TRBJ1-1 | TRBV6-5 | ASTQDIVLNTEAF
TRBJ1-2 | TRBV6-5 | ASSTWGEKAGYT
TRBJ1-2 | TRBV25-1 | ASSPLGADLTNYGYT
TRBJ2-7 | TRBV14 | ASSLTYTGKRAYEQY
TRBJ2-7 | TRBV30 | AWSFREGLNEQY
TRBJ1-2 | TRBV15 | ATSPTGLKGYT
TRBJ1-5 | TRBV6-5 | AGGAIQPQH
TRBJ1-5 | TRBV10-1 | ASPYRGGNQPQH
TRBJ1-2 | TRBV7-2 | ASSRPGFPDGYT
TRBJ2-3 | TRBV6-5 | ASAGLAGGLDTQY
TRBJ1-5 | TRBV20-1 | SASLGRRDQPQH
TRBJ1-1 | TRBV11-2 | ASSQGGEGAEAF
TRBJ2-3 | TRBV5-5 | ASSLLGVGTDTQY
TRBJ1-4 | TRBV19 | ASRPGTAPNEKLF
TRBJ2-7 | TRBV7-2 | ASSLTGRAYEQY
TRBJ2-2 | TRBV5-1 | ASSVGQNTGELF
TRBJ2-7 | TRBV3-1/TRBV3-2 | ASSRATASYEQY
TRBJ1-2 | TRBV9 | ASSASRRGLRYGYT
TRBJ2-7 | TRBV7-2 | ASSLRGEASYEQY
TRBJ1-6 | TRBV5-1 | ASSLTGQLESPLH
TRBJ1-3 | TRBV6-4 | ATPPRQGGSGNTIY
TRBJ2-5 | TRBV18 | ASSRDYQETQY
TRBJ2-7 | TRBV3-1/TRBV3-2 | ASSNSGEVQY
TRBJ2-7 | TRBV12-3/TRBV12-4 | ASSYGLAGAKY
TRBJ2-5 | TRBV4-3 | ASSQDRGSGSPQY
TRBJ2-1 | TRBV30 | AWSLTGTTYNEQF
TRBJ2-1 | TRBV28 | ASSLYRGGPYNEQF
TRBJ1-1 | TRBV30 | AWSLTGWYTEAF
TRBJ1-5 | TRBV6-1 | ASSEQGGQPQH
TRBJ1-2 | TRBV5-4 | ASSLAGDNYGYT
TRBJ1-2 | TRBV10-3 | AISEGGDGYT
TRBJ1-1 | TRBV27 | ASSLTGSGRTEAF
TRBJ1-3 | TRBV11-2 | ASSLEGRSGNTIY
TRBJ2-7 | TRBV21-1 | ASGRYEQY
TRBJ1-3 | TRBV6-5 | ASRLKGAEGNTIY
TRBJ2-7 | TRBV7-6 | ASSERLGLAGQGHEQY